This T cell receptor (beta chain) is from a study of metastatic and nonmetastatic thyroid tumors. Looking at the study overall: Comparison of repertoires was carried out across blood and tumor or nodule tissue from malignant and benign thyroid patients.

TCRdb used MiXCR to call clones anew from the PCR reads. This sample has approximately 31,000 clones, with roughly 30% found just once. CDR3 length: 14 amino acids. Germline CDR1 reads GTSNPN; CDR2 reads SVGIG (reference sequence). With 0 bases removed from V and 7 bases from J, the gap between germline ends came to 10 bases. No patient received treatment before thyroid surgery. This clone was seen a few times. This clonotype originated in a female donor with papillary thyroid cancer or a benign thyroid nodule (not recorded which). Some clones in this sample may be carry-over from other donors' samples. The source material was blood. The genes are TRBV30 and TRBJ1-6; D ambiguous. CDR3 DNA: TGTGCCTGGAGTGTAGGCCGGCAAAATTCACCCCTCCACTTT. Protein product: CAWSVGRQNSPLHF.